This T cell receptor beta chain is drawn from a study of graft-versus-host responses after intestinal transplantation. Study context: Recipients underwent multivisceral, liver-intestinal, or isolated intestinal transplants.

Irradiated, violet-dye-labeled stimulators (around 200,000) were plated alongside around 200,000 CFSE-labeled responders. This clone was recorded a few times. Overall study findings and caveats: High graft-versus-host to host-versus-graft clonal ratios were found in allografts of patients who had graft-donor T cell macrochimerism. Peak circulating GvH clone levels were associated with early post-transplant HvG declines.

Germline V gene data show CDR1 as SGHAT and CDR2 as FQNNGV. The CDR3 spans 17 residues. Trimming cost V 5 bases and J 5 bases; bases outside gene matches: 11. Here immunoSEQ multiplex PCR was the method, and the copy in TCRdb shows in-frame clones only, minus some. This table has approximately 19,000 clones, over 35% appearing once. This TCR was sampled from a human patient who received an intestinal transplant. The starting material was alloreactive CD4+ T cells from a mixed lymphocyte reaction culture, obtained before intestinal transplant. Subset indicated: CFSE-low proliferating T cells sorted from roughly six-day pre-transplant mixed lymphocyte reaction (GvH or HvG direction). The gene calls are TRBV11-2 and TRBJ2-2; the match to TRBD2 covers 10 bases. The CDR3 DNA reads TGTGCCAGCAGCCGATCAGGACTAGCGGTTCTTACCGGGGAGCTGTTTTTT. It specifies CASSRSGLAVLTGELFF.